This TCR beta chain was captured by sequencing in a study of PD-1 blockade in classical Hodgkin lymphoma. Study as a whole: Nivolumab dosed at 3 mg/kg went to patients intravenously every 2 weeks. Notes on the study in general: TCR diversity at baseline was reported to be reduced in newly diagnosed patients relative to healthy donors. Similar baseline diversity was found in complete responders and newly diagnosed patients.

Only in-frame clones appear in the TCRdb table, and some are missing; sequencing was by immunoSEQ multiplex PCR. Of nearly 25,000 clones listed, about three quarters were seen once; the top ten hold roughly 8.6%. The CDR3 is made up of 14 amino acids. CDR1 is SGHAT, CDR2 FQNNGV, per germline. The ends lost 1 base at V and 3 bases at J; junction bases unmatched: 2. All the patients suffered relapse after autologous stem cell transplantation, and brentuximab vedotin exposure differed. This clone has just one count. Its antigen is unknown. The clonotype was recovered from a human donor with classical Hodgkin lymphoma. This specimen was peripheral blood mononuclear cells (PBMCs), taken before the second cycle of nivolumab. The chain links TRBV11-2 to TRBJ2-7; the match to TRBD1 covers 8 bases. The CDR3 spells CASSLGQGFYEQYF. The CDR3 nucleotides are TGTGCCAGCAGCTTAGGACAGGGGTTCTACGAGCAGTACTTC.